The text below deals with one T cell receptor beta chain. Antigen: not known. The data were taken from a study of cytomegalovirus exposure and HLA in healthy donors. About the study: There were approximately 400 genotyped donors. Of these, 81% fell in the genetic ancestry cluster associated with self-reported Caucasian donors.

Study observations and caveats: Overall, approximately 150 TCR beta chains were annotated as cytomegalovirus-associated.

V was shortened by 0 bases and J by 2 bases, with 15 bases between the two germline ends. The germline gives CDR1 SGHRS, CDR2 YFSETQ. This CDR3 contains 17 residues. The PCR made use of 60 Vbeta and 13 Jbeta primers. The protocol was immunoSEQ multiplex PCR, while the TCRdb copy is restricted to in-frame clones and leaves out a portion. The table lists roughly 240,000 clones, around 76% of them singletons. The sample was PBMCs. This rearrangement joins TRBV5-1 to TRBJ1-5; D gene uncertain. The clonotype comes from a woman in her 40s in good health and CMV-seropositive. The CDR3 DNA sequence: TGCGCCAGCAGCTTGGTCCCGCTCTCCGGGGGCAATCAGCCCCAGCATTTT. It encodes CASSLVPLSGGNQPQHF.